This passage covers 27 T cell receptor beta chains from one sample sequenced in a study of T cells in Graves' hyperthyroidism and ophthalmopathy. Template material for amplifying TCR beta CDR3 regions consisted of RNA transcripts. Researchers ran a first-round RT-PCR on the TCR CDR3 using the HTBI primer set. MiXCR, applied by TCRdb to the multiplex PCR reads, yields one record per CDR3 protein. The top ten clones hold around 4.1% of a sample with hundreds of thousands of distinct CDR3 sequences, about 15% of them seen once. The sequenced sample was blood. The receptor source for this set is a woman between 40 and 55 years old with Graves' ophthalmopathy.

This clonotype was found many times. This chain uses TRBV30 with TRBJ1-1; no clear D. This CDR3 comprises 12 residues. V lost 3 bases and J 11 bases, leaving 16 bases between the germline ends. Germline-derived CDR1 and CDR2 are GTSNPN and SVGIG (reference sequence). CDR3 coding DNA: TGTGCCTGGAGCGCAGACCGTTCTAGGGCTTTCTTT. Encoded protein: CAWSADRSRAFF. The variable domain in full, with the rest retrieved from reference TRBV30 and TRBJ1-1, is SQTIHQWPATLVQPVGSPLSLECTVEGTSNPNLYWYRQAAGRGLQLLFYSVGIGQISSEVPQNLSASRPQDRQFILSSKKLLLSDSGFYLCAWSADRSRAFFGQGTRLTVV.

This clonotype was counted many times. V gene TRBV6-5 combines with J gene TRBJ2-2; D gene unclear. CDR1 is MNHEY and CDR2 is SVGAGI in the germline V gene. This CDR3 region has 14 residues. V shed 4 bases and J shed 5 bases, with 11 bases lying between them. The CDR3 region is CASSSPVATGELFF. The CDR3, as DNA: TGTGCCAGCAGTTCACCAGTGGCTACCGGGGAGCTGTTTTTT.

The sample holds many counts of this clonotype. A read error may account for a junction end that differs from germline. The V gene is TRBV25-1, the J gene TRBJ1-2, with D possibly being TRBD1 (5 bases). The CDR3 is 14 amino acids. Germline V gene lookup returns CDR1 MGHDK and CDR2 SYGVNS. The DNA of the CDR3 is TGTGCCAGCAGTGAAGGAATGTGGGGGGACGGCTGCACCTTC. This encodes CASSEGMWGDGCTF.

The sample holds many counts of this clonotype. The CDR3 sequence: CASSDLGAEAFF. The CDR3 DNA reads as TGTGCCAGCAGTGACCTGGGGGCTGAAGCTTTCTTT. The chain combines TRBV2 with TRBJ1-1, with D maybe TRBD1 (5 bases). CDR3 length: 12 amino acids. Germline V gene sequence: CDR1 SNHLY, CDR2 FYNNEI. Trimming pared 3 bases from V and 6 bases from J, leaving 8 bases between.

This clonotype occurred many times. This may arise from a read error, as a much more abundant clone is one base away. The chain links TRBV6-1 to TRBJ1-1; no clear D gene. Trimming took off 4 bases at V and 0 bases at J, with 6 bases between the two ends. This CDR3 has 13 residues. Germline V gives CDR1 MNHNS, CDR2 SASEGT. The CDR3 nucleotides are TGTGCCAGCAGTGTGACATTGAACACTGAAGCTTTCTTT. Translation: CASSVTLNTEAFF.

This clonotype was recorded many times. This chain links TRBV7-2 with TRBJ2-2; no clear D. Germline CDR1 is SGHTA and CDR2 is FQGNSA. CDR3 length: 14 amino acids. The V and J ends lost 3 bases and 7 bases respectively, with 12 bases between them. The CDR3 loop reads CASSFSTGIGELFF. The CDR3 nucleotides read TGTGCCAGCAGCTTCTCGACGGGCATCGGGGAGCTGTTTTTT.

This clonotype was counted ten times or more. This chain connects TRBV27 to TRBJ2-7; 9 nucleotides agree with TRBD2. The CDR3 covers 14 residues. J gave up 6 bases and V 6 bases, and 9 bases lay outside the gene matches. Germline V gives CDR1 MNHEY, CDR2 SMNVEV (reference sequence). In DNA, the CDR3 is TGTGCCAGCAGATCGACTAGCGGAGTGATCGAGCAGTACTTC. Amino acids: CASRSTSGVIEQYF.

In its sample, this clonotype was seen many times. The gene calls are TRBV29-1 and TRBJ1-2; D perhaps matches TRBD1 (5 bases). The germline V and J ends were trimmed by 6 bases and 4 bases, with 12 bases remaining between them. This CDR3 spans 12 amino acids. Germline lookup yields CDR1 SQVTM and CDR2 ANQGSEA. Written as DNA, the CDR3 is TGCAGCGTCGAGGGGAGCAGCTATGGCTACACCTTC. Its translation: CSVEGSSYGYTF.

This clonotype was counted at least ten times. V is TRBV12-3 or TRBV12-4 and J is TRBJ2-7, with D perhaps TRBD1 (5 bases). The CDR3 has 12 amino acids. The ends were cut back, 6 bases at V and 6 bases at J, with 12 bases in the middle. CDR3 bases: TGTGCCAGCAGCTTGGTGGGGCCCGAGCAGTACTTC. Protein sequence: CASSLVGPEQYF.

The V gene is TRBV5-1, the J gene TRBJ2-5, with 8 bases lining up with TRBD1. The trim removed 0 bases at V and 5 bases at J, leaving 6 bases unmatched. This CDR3 spans 15 amino acids. Per the germline V gene, CDR1 is SGHRS and CDR2 is YFSETQ. CDR3 sequence (DNA): TGCGCCAGCAGCTTGGGTGCAGGGGGCTCCGAGACCCAGTACTTC. Residues: CASSLGAGGSETQYF.

V gene TRBV6-2 or TRBV6-3 combines with J gene TRBJ2-7; possibly TRBD1 or TRBD2 for D (5 bases each). The V end was cut by 7 bases, the J end by 0 bases, with 13 bases between. The CDR3 consists of 14 residues. Looked up from germline, CDR1 is MNHEY and CDR2 is SVGEGT. CDR3 protein: CASNMIGTSYEQYF. The DNA for the CDR3 is TGTGCCAGCAACATGATCGGGACCTCCTACGAGCAGTACTTC.

This clonotype was observed a handful of times. The chain is built from TRBV19 and TRBJ2-7; 10 nucleotides match TRBD2. The CDR3 is 16 residues long. Germline trimming cut 0 bases from V and 2 bases from J; bases unmatched to any gene: 4. The germline CDR1 and CDR2 sequences are LNHDA and SQIVND (reference sequence). CDR3 DNA: TGTGCCAGTAGTATAGATGTACTAGCGGGAACCTACGAGCAGTACTTC. Its translation: CASSIDVLAGTYEQYF.

Many counts were recorded for this clonotype. V usage is TRBV15 and J usage is TRBJ2-7; the D gene could be TRBD1 or TRBD2 (5 bases each). Trimming stripped 3 bases from V and 6 bases from J, with 15 bases between. Germline V gene data show CDR1 as LNHNV and CDR2 as YYDKDF (reference sequence). This CDR3 contains 14 residues. CDR3 protein: CATSRGREPPEQYF. CDR3 DNA sequence: TGTGCCACCAGCAGGGGCAGGGAGCCGCCCGAGCAGTACTTC.

This clonotype was counted ten times or more. The chain links TRBV28 to TRBJ2-6; D is ambiguous. Trimming removed 6 bases from V and 0 bases from J, with 9 bases in between. CDR3 length: 15 amino acids. Germline CDR1 reads MDHEN; CDR2 reads SYDVKM. This CDR3 reads CASSRTSSGANVLTF. CDR3 coding DNA: TGTGCCAGCAGCCGCACAAGCTCTGGGGCCAACGTCCTGACTTTC.

The genes are TRBV20-1 and TRBJ1-1; D call uncertain. Trimming took 3 bases from V and 6 from J, leaving 14 bases between them. Germline loops: CDR1 DFQATT, CDR2 SNEGSKA (reference sequence). This CDR3 is 13 amino acids long. The CDR3 coding sequence is TGCAGTGCTAGTTGGACCGTGGGAGCTGAAGCTTTCTTT. It translates to CSASWTVGAEAFF.

The sample holds many counts of this clonotype. The chain combines TRBV28 with TRBJ2-7; TRBD1 aligns across 8 bases. J gave up 5 bases and V 5 bases, and 11 bases lay outside the gene matches. CDR1 and CDR2 (germline): MDHEN, SYDVKM. The CDR3 totals 15 residues. The CDR3 nucleotides read TGTGCCAGCAGTCAACTGGGACAGGTTGGCGACGAGCAGTACTTC. Protein sequence: CASSQLGQVGDEQYF.

The chain joins TRBV4-2 to TRBJ1-5, with D maybe TRBD1 (5 bases). Germline V gene lookup returns CDR1 LGHNA and CDR2 YNFKEQ. V shed 3 bases and J shed 4 bases, with 10 bases lying between them. This CDR3 has 14 residues. The CDR3 sequence is CASSQATGNQPQHF. The CDR3 DNA is TGTGCCAGCAGCCAGGCTACAGGTAATCAGCCCCAGCATTTT.

This clonotype was counted many times. The rearrangement links TRBV19 to TRBJ2-2, with 9 nucleotides matching TRBD2. Germline lookup yields CDR1 LNHDA and CDR2 SQIVND (reference sequence). The V segment lost 5 bases and the J segment 0 bases; nucleotides outside the gene matches: 13. The CDR3 is made up of 19 amino acids. The CDR3 DNA follows: TGTGCCAGTAGTCCCCAACCGGGACTAGCTTTCCCGAACACCGGGGAGCTGTTTTTT. It specifies CASSPQPGLAFPNTGELFF.

This clonotype was seen at least ten times. V usage is TRBV12-3 or TRBV12-4 and J usage is TRBJ1-2, with 8 positions matching TRBD1. V lost 6 bases to trimming and J lost 4 bases; unmatched junction nucleotides: 13. The CDR3 loop spans 16 amino acids. The chain's CDR3 is CASSPLERTGSYGYTF. CDR3 bases: TGTGCCAGCAGCCCCCTCGAGAGGACAGGGAGCTATGGCTACACCTTC.

The V and J genes are TRBV6-2 or TRBV6-3 and TRBJ1-2; 9 bases fit TRBD1. The CDR3 has 14 residues. Germline V gene sequence: CDR1 MNHEY, CDR2 SVGEGT. J lost 8 bases, V lost 2 bases, and 6 bases had no gene match. In DNA, the CDR3 is TGTGCCAGCAGTTACACGGGACAGGGCAGAGGCTACACCTTC. Protein: CASSYTGQGRGYTF.

This clonotype was observed a handful of times. The chain is built from TRBV29-1 and TRBJ2-7; either TRBD1 or TRBD2 may fit D (5 bases each). The CDR3 consists of 13 residues. Germline loops: CDR1 SQVTM, CDR2 ANQGSEA. V lost 6 bases to trimming and J lost 3 bases, with 15 bases between them. The CDR3 loop is CSVYRDGNYEQYF. The CDR3 nucleotides read TGCAGCGTGTATAGGGACGGCAACTACGAGCAGTACTTC.

This clonotype has a handful of counts. A much larger clone differs by one base, so this may be a read error. This chain joins TRBV28 and TRBJ2-5, with 13 bases that match TRBD2. The CDR3 totals 16 residues. Germline assignment: CDR1 MDHEN and CDR2 SYDVKM. CDR3 in DNA: TGTGCCAGCAGACTAGCGGGAGGGCACTTCCAAGAGACCCAGTGCTTC. Protein product: CASRLAGGHFQETQCF.

This clonotype has at least ten counts. The chain recombines TRBV7-6 with TRBJ1-1; 7 positions match TRBD1. Germline CDR1 and CDR2: SGHVS and FNYEAQ. V lost 8 bases and J lost 4; bases outside the gene matches: 4. The CDR3 is 12 residues long. Here the CDR3 reads CASGQGGTEAFF. The CDR3 nucleotides read TGTGCCAGCGGGCAGGGGGGCACTGAAGCTTTCTTT.

This clonotype was seen only a few times. The rearrangement links TRBV6-5 to TRBJ1-3, with 7 bases fitting TRBD1. The V and J ends lost 2 bases and 2 bases, in that order; junction bases with no gene match: 6. Per the germline V gene, CDR1 is MNHEY and CDR2 is SVGAGI. This CDR3 is built from 16 residues. CDR3 residues: CASSYNWDRTGNTIYF. For the CDR3, the DNA is TGTGCCAGCAGTTACAATTGGGACAGAACTGGAAACACCATATATTTT.

This clonotype has a count of ten or more. The chain combines TRBV27 with TRBJ2-7; D call uncertain. The V and J ends lost 3 bases and 2 bases respectively, with 17 bases between them. There are 16 residues in the CDR3. Germline CDR1 and CDR2: MNHEY and SMNVEV (reference sequence). Here the CDR3 DNA reads TGTGCCAGCAGTTTGATGGCGGCCCTTCCGACCTACGAGCAGTACTTC. Amino acid sequence: CASSLMAALPTYEQYF.

This clonotype was detected ten times or more. The chain joins TRBV7-3 to TRBJ2-5; D call uncertain. The CDR3 length is 14 residues. Germline-derived CDR1 and CDR2 are SGHTA and FQGTGA. V dropped 2 bases and J dropped 7 bases, with 14 bases sitting between them. CDR3 in amino acids: CASSLEPSAVTQYF. The CDR3, as DNA: TGTGCCAGCAGCTTAGAGCCTAGTGCAGTGACCCAGTACTTC.

This clonotype was seen repeatedly, ten times or more. This chain connects TRBV28 to TRBJ1-5; D is unclear. The CDR3 runs 13 residues. Looked up from germline, CDR1 is MDHEN and CDR2 is SYDVKM. Trimming cost V 3 bases and J 11 bases, with 14 bases left between them. The CDR3 nucleotides are TGTGCCAGCAGTTTTTTAGCGGAATCAGCCCAGCATTTT. It specifies CASSFLAESAQHF. Looking up the rest from reference TRBV28 and TRBJ1-5 gives the full variable domain: DVKVTQSSRYLVKRTGEKVFLECVQDMDHENMFWYRQDPGLGLRLIYFSYDVKMKEKGDIPEGYSVSREKKERFSLILESASTNQTSMYLCASSFLAESAQHFGDGTRLSIL.